This T cell receptor (beta chain) was recorded in a study of cytomegalovirus exposure and HLA in healthy donors. This CDR3 contains 13 residues. V lost 8 bases, J lost 7 bases, and 7 bases stayed unmatched. Germline assignment: CDR1 LNHDA and CDR2 SQIVND (reference sequence). The PCR employed 60 Vbeta primers together with 13 Jbeta primers. The method was immunoSEQ multiplex PCR; TCRdb's version includes in-frame clones alone and lacks a portion of them. This table holds more than 80,000 clones, 71% found once. Those who donated were healthy bone marrow donors. Study-wide points: Reports indicate that TCR beta sequences accurately predicted the HLA-A and HLA-B alleles of most subjects. In a later analysis, TCR beta V- and J-gene trimming was associated with a missense DCLRE1C variant. Owing to their indistinguishability, certain V segments, notably TRBV6-2 and TRBV6-3, were excluded.

Turning to this clone: Its antigen is currently unknown.

Input material: PBMCs. This TCR derives from a female donor in good health and CMV-seronegative. The chain joins TRBV19 to TRBJ2-2; 7 bases are a match to TRBD2. As DNA, the CDR3 is TGTGCCAGTGTCTCCAGGGACTACGGGGAGCTGTTTTTT. Protein sequence: CASVSRDYGELFF. The variable domain in full, completed from reference TRBV19 and TRBJ2-2, reads DGGITQSPKYLFRKEGQNVTLSCEQNLNHDAMYWYRQDPGQGLRLIYYSQIVNDFQKGDIAEGYSVSREKKESFPLTVTSAQKNPTAFYLCASVSRDYGELFFGEGSRLTVL.